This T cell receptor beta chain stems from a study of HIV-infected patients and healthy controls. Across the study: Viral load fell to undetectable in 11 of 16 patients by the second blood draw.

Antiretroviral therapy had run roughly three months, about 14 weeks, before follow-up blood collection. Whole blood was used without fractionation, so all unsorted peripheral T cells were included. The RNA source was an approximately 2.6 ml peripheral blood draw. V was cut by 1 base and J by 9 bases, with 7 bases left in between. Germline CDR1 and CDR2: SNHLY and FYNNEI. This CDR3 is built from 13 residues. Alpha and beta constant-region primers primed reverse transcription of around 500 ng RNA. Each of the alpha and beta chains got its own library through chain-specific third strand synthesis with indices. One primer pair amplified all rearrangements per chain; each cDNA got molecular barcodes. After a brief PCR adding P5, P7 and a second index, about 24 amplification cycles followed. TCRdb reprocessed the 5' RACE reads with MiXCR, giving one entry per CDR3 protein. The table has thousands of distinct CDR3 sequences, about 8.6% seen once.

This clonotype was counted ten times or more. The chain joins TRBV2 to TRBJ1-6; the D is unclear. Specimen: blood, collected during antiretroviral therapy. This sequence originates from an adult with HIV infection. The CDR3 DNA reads TGTGCCAGCAGTGAAGGCCCGCGTTCACCCCTCCACTTT. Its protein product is CASSEGPRSPLHF. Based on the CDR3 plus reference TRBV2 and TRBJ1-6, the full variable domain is EPEVTQTPSHQVTQMGQEVILRCVPISNHLYFYWYRQILGQKVEFLVSFYNNEISEKSEIFDDQFSVERPDGSNFTLKIRSTKLEDSAMYFCASSEGPRSPLHFGNGTRLTVT.